Listed below are T cell receptor beta chains from one sample, sequenced in a study of OX40 agonist ivuxolimab in advanced cancers. The repertoire was sequenced with immunoSEQ multiplex PCR; TCRdb's copy has only in-frame clones and lacks some. The sample has under 70,000 clones; 80% to 90% are singletons. The material sequenced was CD4+ or CD8+ T cells sorted from blood, taken in a trial of the OX40 agonist ivuxolimab. These receptors were taken from an adult with an advanced solid tumor such as melanoma, head and neck, liver or kidney cancer. The CDR3 runs from the conserved cysteine through the conserved F or W. A D gene is named only where the DNA matches it firmly. Clone size is stated in some rows and not others, as once, few, many or a class when expanded.

-,TRBJ2-1,TRBV5-1,-,TGCGCCAGCAGCTTTTCTGGGTCATGGCAGTTCTTC,CASSFSGSWQFF
-,TRBJ2-7,TRBV13,TRBD2,TGTGCCAGCAGCCTCGTTCCCGGGAGGGTAGACTTC,CASSLVPGRVDF
-,TRBJ2-7,TRBV10-3,TRBD1,TGTGCCATCAGTAACACCCGGGACAGCTACGAGCAGTACTTC,CAISNTRDSYEQYF
few,TRBJ2-3,TRBV28,-,TGTGCCAGCAGTTTTCTCGCAGATACGCAGTATTTT,CASSFLADTQYF
-,TRBJ2-5,TRBV6-5,TRBD2,TGTGCCAGCAGTTACTCCCTAGCGGGATACCAAGAGACCCAGTACTTC,CASSYSLAGYQETQYF
-,TRBJ2-2,TRBV2,-,TGTGCCAGCAAGGCAGGGGCGCTCAACACCGGGGAGCTGTTTTTT,CASKAGALNTGELFF
-,TRBJ1-6,TRBV5-1,-,TGCGCCAGCAGCGGGCAGGGAGTCTTTAATTCACCCCTCCACTTT,CASSGQGVFNSPLHF
-,TRBJ1-1,TRBV14,-,TGTGCCAGCAGCCAGACGGACGGCTACACTGAAGCTTTCTTT,CASSQTDGYTEAFF
few,TRBJ1-1,TRBV18,-,TGTGCCAGCTCGCCCTATCAGAGCATGAACACTGAAGCTTTCTTT,CASSPYQSMNTEAFF
-,TRBJ2-5,TRBV20-1,-,TGCAGTGCTAGAGCTCACGAGACCCAGTACTTC,CSARAHETQYF
-,TRBJ2-1,TRBV7-9,-,TGTGCCAGCAGCCGCGGGGTGTCTAATGAGCAGTTCTTC,CASSRGVSNEQFF